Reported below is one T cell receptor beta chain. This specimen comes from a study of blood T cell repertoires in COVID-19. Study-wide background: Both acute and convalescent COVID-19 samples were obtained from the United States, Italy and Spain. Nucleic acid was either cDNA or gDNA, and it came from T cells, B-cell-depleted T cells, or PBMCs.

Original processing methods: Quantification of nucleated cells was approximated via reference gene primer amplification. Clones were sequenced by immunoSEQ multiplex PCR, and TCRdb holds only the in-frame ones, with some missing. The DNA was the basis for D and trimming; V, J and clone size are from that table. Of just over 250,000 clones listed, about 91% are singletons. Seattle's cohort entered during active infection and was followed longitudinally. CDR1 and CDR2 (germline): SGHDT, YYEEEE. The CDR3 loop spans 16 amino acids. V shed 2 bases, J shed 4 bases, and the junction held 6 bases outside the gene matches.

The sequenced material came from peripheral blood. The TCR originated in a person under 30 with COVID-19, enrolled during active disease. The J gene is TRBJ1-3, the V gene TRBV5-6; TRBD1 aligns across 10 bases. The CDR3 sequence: CASSFGTGDQGNTIYF. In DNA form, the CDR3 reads TGTGCCAGCAGCTTCGGGACAGGGGACCAGGGAAACACCATATATTTT.